Shown below are 13 T cell receptor beta chains from a single sample sequenced in a study of blood T cell repertoires in COVID-19. Here immunoSEQ multiplex PCR was the method, and the copy in TCRdb shows in-frame clones only, minus some. The table lists around 100,000 clones, approximately 88% of them singletons. Source material: peripheral blood. The receptor set was obtained from a woman in her 70s with acute or convalescent COVID-19.

The chain combines TRBV12-3 or TRBV12-4 with TRBJ2-1, with 10 bases that match TRBD2. The CDR3 is 12 amino acids. The V segment lost 4 bases and the J segment 14 bases; nucleotides outside the gene matches: 5. The CDR3 loop is CASSSLLAGEFF. As DNA, the CDR3 is TGTGCCAGCAGTTCCCTTCTAGCGGGAGAGTTCTTC.

The rearrangement uses TRBV13 and TRBJ2-2; 8 positions agree with TRBD2. After removal of 7 bases from V and 6 bases from J, the junction contained 13 bases not matched to a gene. The CDR3 extends over 16 amino acids. Germline loops: CDR1 PRHDT, CDR2 FYEKMQ (reference sequence). This chain's CDR3 is CASTPNGRGGAGELFF. The CDR3 DNA reads TGTGCCAGCACTCCGAACGGCCGGGGGGGCGCCGGGGAGCTGTTTTTT.

The chain carries TRBV5-4 and TRBJ1-1; D is possibly TRBD1 (6 bases). V lost 4 bases and J 0 bases, leaving 13 bases between the germline ends. This CDR3 is built from 15 residues. The germline CDR1 and CDR2 sequences are SGHNT and YYREEE (reference sequence). The chain's CDR3 is CASSPQGTLNTEAFF. The CDR3 region has the DNA TGTGCCAGCAGCCCGCAAGGGACATTGAACACTGAAGCTTTCTTT. The whole variable domain, remainder taken from reference TRBV5-4 and TRBJ1-1, is ETGVTQSPTHLIKTRGQQVTLRCSSQSGHNTVSWYQQALGQGPQFIFQYYREEENGRGNFPPRFSGLQFPNYSSELNVNALELDDSALYLCASSPQGTLNTEAFFGQGTRLTVV.

The chain recombines TRBV7-3 with TRBJ2-6, with 8 bases matching TRBD2. Germline V gene data show CDR1 as SGHTA and CDR2 as FQGTGA. This CDR3 is 17 amino acids long. Trimming took 2 bases from V and 0 from J; bases not matched to a gene: 3. CDR3 DNA sequence: TGTGCCAGCAGCTTAGCGGGGGGAATCTCTGGGGCCAACGTCCTGACTTTC. Encoded protein: CASSLAGGISGANVLTF.

Only a few counts were recorded for this clone. This same CDR3 is encoded by further DNA sequences in the sample. The rearrangement joins TRBV19 to TRBJ1-5, with D tentatively TRBD1 (5 bases). The germline gives CDR1 LNHDA, CDR2 SQIVND (reference sequence). There are 14 residues in the CDR3. Trimming stripped 6 bases from V and 2 bases from J, with 11 bases between. In DNA form, the CDR3 reads TGTGCCAGTAGCCCCACGGGGGGCAATCAGCCCCAGCATTTT. Its translation is CASSPTGGNQPQHF.

A few counts support this clone. The CDR3 DNA sequence: TGTGCCAGCAGCCCTCGGGGAGGGGAGAACACTGAAGCTTTCTTT. As protein: CASSPRGGENTEAFF. The V and J genes are TRBV3-1 (or the pseudogene TRBV3-2) and TRBJ1-1, with D perhaps matching TRBD1 (5 bases). V gave up 4 bases and J gave up 1 base, with 13 bases separating them. CDR3 length: 15 residues. CDR1 and CDR2 (germline): LGHDT, YNNKEL (reference sequence).

The chain joins TRBV5-1 to TRBJ2-2; TRBD2 matches at 7 bases. Germline V gene sequence: CDR1 SGHRS, CDR2 YFSETQ. Trimming removed 7 bases from V and 0 bases from J; junction bases left unmatched: 3. The CDR3 covers 14 residues. The CDR3 DNA follows: TGCGCCAGCCATGGGGGGGCGAACACCGGGGAGCTGTTTTTT. Its protein is CASHGGANTGELFF.

This clone occurred a few times. This chain joins TRBV6-4 and TRBJ1-2; D unresolved. This CDR3 has 11 residues. The germline V gene has CDR1 MRHNA and CDR2 SNTAGT. V was trimmed by 6 bases and J by 8 bases, leaving 10 bases between them. CDR3 sequence: CASRGSGGYTF. CDR3 sequence (DNA): TGTGCCAGCAGGGGGAGTGGCGGCTACACCTTC.

This chain connects TRBV6-6 to TRBJ1-2, with a tentative D call TRBD1 (5 bases). The CDR3 consists of 13 residues. V was pared by 10 bases and J by 0 bases, with 12 bases between. The V gene's germline CDR1 is MNHNY and CDR2 SVGAGI (reference sequence). The CDR3 sequence is CATHTGSNYGYTF. In nucleotides, the CDR3 is TGTGCCACCCACACAGGTTCTAACTATGGCTACACCTTC.

This clone was picked up one time. The chain carries TRBV5-1 and TRBJ2-4, with 8 bases that match TRBD2. V lost 4 bases and J lost 5; bases outside the gene matches: 5. The CDR3 has 14 amino acids. Germline V CDR1 and CDR2: SGHRS, YFSETQ. The DNA of the CDR3 is TGCGCCAGCAGCCGGTCGGGACTAGAAAACATTCAGTACTTC. Translating gives CASSRSGLENIQYF.

The chain is built from TRBV7-8 and TRBJ2-1; 11 bases are shared with TRBD2. V was clipped by 1 base and J by 8 bases; unmatched bases: 10. CDR1 is SGHVS and CDR2 is FQNEAQ in the germline V gene. This CDR3 region has 17 residues. In nucleotides, the CDR3 is TGTGCCAGCAGCTTAGTTGAAGGGCTAGCGGGAGGAGATGAGCAGTTCTTC. Its translation: CASSLVEGLAGGDEQFF.

The rearrangement links TRBV6-5 to TRBJ1-2, with D perhaps matching TRBD1 (5 bases). In germline, CDR1 is MNHEY, CDR2 SVGAGI. This CDR3 is built from 15 residues. The germline V and J ends were trimmed by 2 bases and 4 bases, with 14 bases remaining between them. This CDR3 is CASSYGQGISYGYTF. DNA for the CDR3: TGTGCCAGCAGTTACGGGCAGGGCATTAGCTATGGCTACACCTTC.

CDR3 residues: CASRSSTGNTGELFF. CDR3 in DNA: TGCGCCAGCAGAAGTTCTACAGGGAACACCGGGGAGCTGTTTTTT. The chain has TRBV5-1 and TRBJ2-2, with D tentatively TRBD1 (5 bases). Germline lookup yields CDR1 SGHRS and CDR2 YFSETQ. This CDR3 has 15 amino acids. The V and J ends lost 5 bases and 1 base respectively, with 12 bases between them. Based on the CDR3 plus reference TRBV5-1 and TRBJ2-2, the full variable domain is KAGVTQTPRYLIKTRGQQVTLSCSPISGHRSVSWYQQTPGQGLQFLFEYFSETQRNKGNFPGRFSGRQFSNSRSEMNVSTLELGDSALYLCASRSSTGNTGELFFGEGSRLTVL.